This is a list of T cell receptor beta chains from one sample in a study of metastatic and nonmetastatic thyroid tumors. TCRdb called clones again from the PCR reads with MiXCR. The table records 70,000 or so clones, approximately 15% of them present only once. Sequenced input: blood. These receptor sequences come from a male donor with papillary thyroid cancer or a benign thyroid nodule (not recorded which). Some clones in this sample may be carry-over from other donors' samples. Both conserved end residues are part of each CDR3. A D gene is named only where the DNA matches it firmly. Size values are once, few and many counts, or a class for expanded clones, and some rows have none.

d_gene,j_gene,abundance,v_gene,CDR3aa,CDR3nt
TRBD1,TRBJ1-4,many,TRBV6-4,CASSDCRDRGHWNEKLFF,TGTGCCAGCAGTGATTGCCGGGACAGGGGGCATTGGAATGAAAAACTGTTTTTT
NA,TRBJ1-2,many,TRBV29-1,CSSTSGGSYGYTF,TGCAGCTCCACGTCGGGAGGGAGCTATGGCTACACCTTC
NA,TRBJ1-4,many,TRBV11-1,CASSIGGHSVVATNEKLFF,TGTGCCAGCAGCATAGGGGGACACTCCGTTGTCGCAACTAATGAAAAACTGTTTTTT
NA,TRBJ2-3,many,TRBV18,CASSQVGNTQYF,TGTGCCAGCTCTCAAGTCGGGAATACGCAGTATTTT
TRBD2,TRBJ2-5,many,TRBV15,CATSLRRLADQETQYF,TGTGCCACCAGCCTCCGTAGACTAGCGGACCAAGAGACCCAGTACTTC
NA,TRBJ1-3,many,TRBV19,CASSISHSGNTIYF,TGTGCCAGTAGTATTTCCCACTCTGGAAACACCATATATTTT
TRBD2,TRBJ2-1,many,TRBV28,CASSLSLAGYNEQFF,TGTGCCAGCAGTTTGAGTCTAGCGGGTTACAATGAGCAGTTCTTC
TRBD1,TRBJ1-2,many,TRBV6-9,CASSYRQGDSGYTF,TGTGCCAGCAGTTATAGACAGGGGGACTCTGGCTACACCTTC
TRBD1,TRBJ2-7,NA,TRBV2,CASIPGTAASYEQYF,TGTGCCAGCATTCCCGGGACAGCCGCTTCTTACGAGCAGTACTTC
NA,TRBJ2-2,many,TRBV7-8,CASSRGVGGNTGELFF,TGTGCCAGCAGCCGAGGGGTGGGAGGGAACACCGGGGAGCTGTTTTTT
TRBD1,TRBJ2-3,many,TRBV6-2/TRBV6-3,CASSRPLGQGSTDTQYF,TGTGCCAGCAGTCGACCCCTCGGACAGGGGAGCACAGATACGCAGTATTTT
NA,TRBJ2-3,many,TRBV9,CASSVGDRSTDTQYF,TGTGCCAGCAGCGTAGGGGACCGTAGCACAGATACGCAGTATTTT
TRBD1,TRBJ1-2,NA,TRBV20-1,CSATTGDYGYTF,TGCAGTGCAACAACAGGGGACTATGGCTACACCTTC
TRBD2,TRBJ2-1,many,TRBV24-1,CATSAGASGSIGAYNEQFF,TGTGCCACCAGTGCGGGCGCTAGCGGGAGTATAGGTGCTTACAATGAGCAGTTCTTC
NA,TRBJ1-2,many,TRBV19,CASTTGGLGSYGYTF,TGTGCCAGTACGACCGGAGGACTGGGGAGCTATGGCTACACCTTC
NA,TRBJ2-1,many,TRBV20-1,CSAPSPNEQFF,TGCAGTGCCCCCTCGCCGAATGAGCAGTTCTTC
NA,TRBJ2-5,many,TRBV5-6,CASSLGGLTQETQYF,TGTGCCAGCAGCCTTGGGGGACTTACTCAAGAGACCCAGTACTTC
TRBD1,TRBJ2-2,many,TRBV29-1,CSVRTGGSLDTGELFF,TGCAGCGTTCGGACAGGGGGCTCCCTGGACACCGGGGAGCTGTTTTTT
NA,TRBJ1-5,many,TRBV29-1,CSVGSANQPQHF,TGCAGCGTCGGGTCAGCGAATCAGCCCCAGCATTTT
TRBD1,TRBJ1-6,many,TRBV6-1,CASSSTTGANSPLHF,TGTGCCAGCAGTTCCACGACAGGGGCTAATTCACCCCTCCACTTT
NA,TRBJ1-2,NA,TRBV7-2,CASRLASRRGYTF,TGTGCCAGCAGATTAGCTTCTAGGCGGGGCTACACGTTC
TRBD1,TRBJ1-6,NA,TRBV20-1,CSSTSGQGAPLHF,TGCAGTTCAACCTCGGGACAGGGTGCCCCCCTCCACTTT
NA,TRBJ2-1,many,TRBV6-2/TRBV6-3,CASIRIGQNNEQFF,TGTGCCAGCATCCGGATAGGTCAGAACAATGAGCAGTTCTTC
TRBD1,TRBJ1-1,NA,TRBV4-1,CATRQGGSEAFF,TGCGCCACACGACAGGGAGGGTCTGAAGCTTTCTTT
NA,TRBJ1-4,many,TRBV6-1,CASRPTPNEKLFF,TGTGCCAGCAGACCGACGCCTAATGAAAAACTGTTTTTT
NA,TRBJ1-5,many,TRBV18,CASSPQGSGENQPQHF,TGTGCCAGCTCACCACAGGGAAGCGGGGAAAATCAGCCCCAGCATTTT
NA,TRBJ1-1,NA,TRBV19,CASISGTGMNTEAFF,TGTGCCAGTATTTCCGGCACAGGGATGAACACTGAAGCTTTCTTT
NA,TRBJ1-2,many,TRBV14,CASSQDGSAGISGYTF,TGTGCCAGCAGCCAAGATGGGAGCGCGGGAATCTCTGGCTACACCTTC
NA,TRBJ2-3,many,TRBV10-1,CASRASGTDTQYF,TGCGCCAGCAGGGCTAGCGGCACAGATACGCAGTATTTT
TRBD1,TRBJ2-1,many,TRBV7-2,CASTLDRVGYNEQFF,TGTGCCAGCACCCTCGACAGGGTAGGTTACAATGAGCAGTTCTTC
NA,TRBJ2-1,many,TRBV28,CASGKEQFF,TGTGCCAGCGGGAAAGAGCAGTTCTTC
TRBD1,TRBJ2-3,many,TRBV18,CASSPLDRTTDTQYF,TGTGCCAGCTCACCACTGGACAGGACCACAGATACGCAGTATTTT
NA,TRBJ2-1,few,TRBV12-3/TRBV12-4,CASSPGTYNEQFF,TGTGCCAGCAGTCCCGGAACCTACAATGAGCAGTTCTTC
NA,TRBJ1-5,many,TRBV10-3,CAIGQNEPQHF,TGTGCCATCGGACAGAATGAGCCCCAGCATTTT
NA,TRBJ1-1,many,TRBV27,CASSPLGTEAFF,TGTGCCAGCAGCCCTCTGGGGACTGAAGCTTTCTTT
NA,TRBJ1-2,many,TRBV28,CAIKEQDSEGYTF,TGTGCCATCAAGGAACAGGATTCAGAGGGCTACACCTTC
NA,TRBJ2-1,many,TRBV12-3/TRBV12-4,CASSLNGGSNEQFF,TGTGCCAGCAGTTTAAATGGGGGATCCAATGAGCAGTTCTTC
NA,TRBJ2-7,many,TRBV4-1,CASSQPRTALTPYEQYF,TGCGCCAGCAGCCAACCACGGACAGCATTGACCCCCTACGAGCAGTACTTC
TRBD2,TRBJ2-2,NA,TRBV13,CASSWTEPSGNTGELFF,TGTGCCAGCAGTTGGACCGAGCCTAGCGGGAACACCGGGGAGCTGTTTTTT
NA,TRBJ2-3,many,TRBV10-3,CAILSGLPSTDTQYF,TGTGCCATCTTAAGCGGACTACCTAGCACAGATACGCAGTATTTT
NA,TRBJ1-2,NA,TRBV7-8,CASSETRGGRDGYTF,TGTGCCAGCAGCGAGACCCGGGGCGGAAGAGACGGCTACACCTTC
TRBD1,TRBJ1-5,NA,TRBV6-1,CASICTGGQPQHF,TGTGCCAGCATCTGTACAGGGGGACAGCCCCAGCATTTT
NA,TRBJ2-7,many,TRBV11-2,CASSLEAGAYEQYF,TGTGCCAGCAGCTTAGAGGCAGGGGCCTACGAGCAGTACTTC
NA,TRBJ2-3,many,TRBV6-5,CASSYSTTGADTQYF,TGTGCCAGCAGTTACTCGACAACGGGAGCAGATACGCAGTATTTT
TRBD1,TRBJ2-3,many,TRBV6-4,CASSDSTGGADTQYF,TGTGCCAGCAGTGACTCAACAGGGGGCGCAGATACGCAGTATTTT
TRBD2,TRBJ2-3,NA,TRBV7-3,CASSLILSGRTDTQYF,TGTGCCAGCAGCTTAATCCTCAGCGGGAGAACAGATACGCAGTATTTT
NA,TRBJ1-2,many,TRBV6-2/TRBV6-3,CASSYSKRTFANYGYTF,TGTGCCAGCAGTTACTCCAAACGGACATTCGCTAACTATGGCTACACCTTC
TRBD1,TRBJ2-1,many,TRBV6-1,CASRPGQSSYNEQFF,TGTGCCAGCAGACCGGGACAGAGCTCCTACAATGAGCAGTTCTTC
NA,TRBJ2-7,NA,TRBV11-2,CASSASTRYEQYF,TGTGCCAGCAGCGCATCTACGCGGTACGAGCAGTACTTC
TRBD1,TRBJ2-1,NA,TRBV20-1,CSARYTTGLGSEQFF,TGCAGTGCTAGATATACGACAGGGCTGGGAAGTGAGCAGTTCTTC
NA,TRBJ2-7,many,TRBV6-1,CASSSTGPSYEQYF,TGTGCCAGCAGCTCAACAGGGCCCTCCTACGAGCAGTACTTC
TRBD2,TRBJ2-1,many,TRBV4-1,CASSQGRASGKKGQFF,TGCGCCAGCAGCCAAGGTAGAGCTAGCGGGAAGAAAGGGCAGTTCTTC
NA,TRBJ2-3,many,TRBV13,CASSSRGSLSTDTQYF,TGTGCCAGCAGCTCCCGTGGATCCCTCAGCACAGATACGCAGTATTTT
NA,TRBJ2-2,many,TRBV5-4,CASSFRVGVNTGELFF,TGTGCCAGCAGCTTCAGGGTGGGGGTGAACACCGGGGAGCTGTTTTTT
TRBD1,TRBJ2-7,many,TRBV12-3/TRBV12-4,CASRTTGYYEQYF,TGTGCCAGCAGAACGACAGGGTACTACGAGCAGTACTTC